This entry lists 31 T cell receptor beta chains sequenced from one sample in a study of T cells in Graves' hyperthyroidism and ophthalmopathy. Using RNA transcripts as the source, TCR beta CDR3 regions were amplified. Using the HTBI primer set, a first-round RT-PCR was run on the TCR CDR3. TCRdb redid the calling of the multiplex PCR reads with MiXCR, one entry per CDR3 protein. The table lists hundreds of thousands of distinct CDR3 sequences, roughly 15% of them singletons, with approximately 19% in the top ten. Sequenced material: blood. These receptors came from a woman aged 60-75 years with Graves' ophthalmopathy.

The V call is TRBV9, the J call TRBJ2-3; possible D gene TRBD1, 6 bases. CDR3 length equals 16 residues. Germline V lookup: CDR1 SGDLS, CDR2 YYNGEE. Trimming took 2 bases from V and 2 from J, leaving 15 bases between them. The CDR3 sequence is CASSVRDIYYTDTQYF. The CDR3, as DNA: TGTGCCAGCAGCGTCCGGGACATATATTACACAGATACGCAGTATTTT.

This clonotype was picked up many times. In DNA form, the CDR3 reads TGCGCCAGCATGGTGACAGCGGGAGGTTACGAGCAGTACTTC. Protein product: CASMVTAGGYEQYF. The V and J genes are TRBV5-1 and TRBJ2-7, with 9 bases aligning to TRBD2. Germline assignment: CDR1 SGHRS and CDR2 YFSETQ. V lost 6 bases and J lost 4; bases outside the gene matches: 8. The CDR3 extends over 14 amino acids.

The J gene is TRBJ2-3, the V gene TRBV10-3; no clear D. The length of the CDR3 is 14 residues. V was clipped by 2 bases and J by 10 bases, with 16 bases between them. Germline CDR1 is ENHRY and CDR2 is SYGVKD. In nucleotides, the CDR3 is TGTGCCATCAGTGAGCCGACCGGGCAGCCCCCGCAGTATTTT. It is translated as CAISEPTGQPPQYF.

This chain connects TRBV24-1 to TRBJ2-2; 13 bases map to TRBD2. The germline gives CDR1 KGHDR, CDR2 SFDVKD. Trimming removed 5 bases from V and 0 bases from J; junction bases left unmatched: 2. The CDR3 runs to 17 residues. Here the CDR3 DNA reads TGTGCCACCAGTGCACTAGCGGGAGGGTCGAACACCGGGGAGCTGTTTTTT. Its protein is CATSALAGGSNTGELFF.

This clonotype was found many times. This chain uses TRBV28 with TRBJ2-5; possible D gene TRBD1, 6 bases. The CDR3 is made up of 16 amino acids. V lost 5 bases and J 4 bases, leaving 20 bases between the germline ends. Per the germline V gene, CDR1 is MDHEN and CDR2 is SYDVKM. CDR3 region: CASSPRAGAARETQYF. CDR3 nucleotide sequence: TGTGCCAGCAGTCCCCGGGCAGGGGCCGCCCGAGAGACCCAGTACTTC. The variable domain in full, completed from reference TRBV28 and TRBJ2-5, reads DVKVTQSSRYLVKRTGEKVFLECVQDMDHENMFWYRQDPGLGLRLIYFSYDVKMKEKGDIPEGYSVSREKKERFSLILESASTNQTSMYLCASSPRAGAARETQYFGPGTRLLVL.

The chain recombines TRBV5-1 with TRBJ2-3; 9 nucleotides align to TRBD1. The CDR3 consists of 14 residues. The trim removed 4 bases at V and 4 bases at J, leaving 4 bases unmatched. CDR1 and CDR2 from the germline V gene are SGHRS and YFSETQ. The CDR3, as DNA: TGCGCCAGCAGCGGGGGGACAGGGCCAGATACGCAGTATTTT. Translation gives CASSGGTGPDTQYF.

This clonotype occurred many times. The chain has TRBV6-1 and TRBJ2-1; 7 bases fit TRBD1. CDR1 and CDR2 from the germline V gene are MNHNS and SASEGT. J gave up 1 base and V 3 bases, and 3 bases lay outside the gene matches. CDR3 length: 15 amino acids. CDR3 sequence: CASSEETGSYNEQFF. CDR3 DNA: TGTGCCAGCAGTGAGGAGACAGGGTCCTACAATGAGCAGTTCTTC.

This clonotype has at least ten counts. The chain is built from TRBV27 and TRBJ2-3, with D unclear. The V end was cut by 3 bases, the J end by 1 base, with 11 bases between. The V gene's germline CDR1 is MNHEY and CDR2 SMNVEV (reference sequence). The CDR3 has 15 residues. The CDR3 reads CASSFSMSGTDTQYF. In nucleotides, the CDR3 is TGTGCCAGCAGTTTCTCCATGAGCGGCACAGATACGCAGTATTTT.

In its sample, this clonotype was seen many times. The chain joins TRBV7-9 to TRBJ2-4; the match to TRBD2 covers 7 bases. The V segment lost 1 base and the J segment 0 bases; nucleotides outside the gene matches: 3. Germline values: CDR1 SEHNR, CDR2 FQNEAQ (reference sequence). There are 16 residues in the CDR3. The CDR3, as DNA: TGTGCCAGCAGCTTAGTAGGCGGGAGAGCCAAAAACATTCAGTACTTC. Encoded protein: CASSLVGGRAKNIQYF. Full variable domain (rest looked up from reference TRBV7-9 and TRBJ2-4): DTGVSQNPRHKITKRGQNVTFRCDPISEHNRLYWYRQTLGQGPEFLTYFQNEAQLEKSRLLSDRFSAERPKGSFSTLEIQRTEQGDSAMYLCASSLVGGRAKNIQYFGAGTRLSVL.

In its sample, this clonotype was seen many times. The V and J genes are TRBV30 and TRBJ2-7; the D gene is possibly TRBD1 (5 bases). Germline CDR1 GTSNPN, CDR2 SVGIG (reference sequence). Trimming left V 1 base short and J 6 bases short, with 13 bases between. This CDR3 is 13 amino acids long. The CDR3 is CAWSEQEDGEQYF. CDR3 nucleotides: TGTGCCTGGAGTGAACAGGAAGATGGCGAGCAGTACTTC. Drawing the rest from reference TRBV30 and TRBJ2-7, the complete variable domain is SQTIHQWPATLVQPVGSPLSLECTVEGTSNPNLYWYRQAAGRGLQLLFYSVGIGQISSEVPQNLSASRPQDRQFILSSKKLLLSDSGFYLCAWSEQEDGEQYFGPGTRLTVT.

This clonotype has a handful of counts. This sequence joins TRBV29-1 and TRBJ1-1; D is uncertain. This CDR3 comprises 17 residues. Germline CDR1 SQVTM, CDR2 ANQGSEA. V was shortened by 2 bases and J by 3 bases, with 22 bases between the two germline ends. CDR3 nucleotide sequence: TGCAGCGTTGAAAGTGTTGAAGATTGGCGGATAGACACTGAAGCTTTCTTT. Translated: CSVESVEDWRIDTEAFF.

The gene calls are TRBV6-1 and TRBJ2-1; TRBD2 agrees at 13 bases. V trimming: 6 bases; J trimming: 10 bases; junction bases outside the gene matches: 6. This CDR3 is built from 14 residues. Germline-derived CDR1 and CDR2 are MNHNS and SASEGT. The DNA of the CDR3 is TGTGCCAGCAGCGGGACTAGCGGGAAAACGGAGCAGTTCTTC. The encoded protein is CASSGTSGKTEQFF.

This clonotype was counted many times. The chain uses TRBV3-1 and TRBJ1-1, with D unclear. Trimming left V 0 bases short and J 8 bases short, with 13 bases between. This CDR3 contains 14 residues. The germline gives CDR1 LGHDT, CDR2 YNNKEL (reference sequence). The CDR3 sequence is CASSQDEGVAEAFF. The CDR3 DNA reads as TGTGCCAGCAGCCAAGATGAGGGCGTAGCAGAAGCTTTCTTT.

The chain employs TRBV11-2 and TRBJ2-5, with 9 bases lining up with TRBD2. CDR3 length: 16 residues. Germline-derived CDR1 and CDR2 are SGHAT and FQNNGV. V lost 5 bases and J lost 0; bases outside the gene matches: 7. CDR3 amino acids: CASSREAGGYQETQYF. CDR3 nucleotides: TGTGCCAGCAGCCGAGAGGCGGGAGGGTACCAAGAGACCCAGTACTTC.

The V and J genes are TRBV9 and TRBJ1-2, with D possibly being TRBD1 (5 bases). The CDR3 has 15 amino acids. V lost 2 bases, J lost 7 bases, and 18 bases lay in between. CDR1 is SGDLS, CDR2 YYNGEE, per germline. This CDR3 reads CASSVVMGGASGYTF. DNA of the CDR3: TGTGCCAGCAGCGTGGTTATGGGGGGTGCTAGTGGCTACACCTTC.

At least ten counts were recorded for this clonotype. This sequence joins TRBV6-1 and TRBJ2-3, with D maybe TRBD2 (5 bases). With 5 bases removed from V and 1 base from J, the gap between germline ends came to 19 bases. The germline V gene encodes CDR1 MNHNS and CDR2 SASEGT. The length of the CDR3 is 17 residues. The CDR3 protein is CASSYEISGSRTDTQYF. CDR3 bases: TGTGCCAGCAGTTACGAGATCAGTGGGAGTCGCACAGATACGCAGTATTTT.

The V and J genes are TRBV12-3 or TRBV12-4 and TRBJ2-6; D call uncertain. Trimming cost V 4 bases and J 2 bases, with 9 bases left between them. The CDR3 is made up of 15 amino acids. The CDR3 loop is CASSSRSTGANVLTF. The CDR3 coding sequence is TGTGCCAGCAGTTCGCGGAGCACTGGGGCCAACGTCCTGACTTTC.

The sample holds many counts of this clonotype. The gene calls are TRBV27 and TRBJ2-7, with 10 nucleotides matching TRBD2. The CDR3 loop spans 14 amino acids. Trimming took 5 bases from V and 3 from J; bases not matched to a gene: 4. Per the germline V gene, CDR1 is MNHEY and CDR2 is SMNVEV (reference sequence). For the CDR3, the DNA is TGTGCCAGCAGTCCCGGGACTAGCGACTACGAGCAGTACTTC. Residues: CASSPGTSDYEQYF.

The chain links TRBV7-2 to TRBJ2-3, with TRBD1 as a possible D gene (5 bases). The CDR3 totals 13 residues. V lost 7 bases to trimming and J lost 5 bases, with 13 bases between them. The germline V gene has CDR1 SGHTA and CDR2 FQGNSA. CDR3: CASTLQGRDTQYF. CDR3 in DNA: TGTGCCAGCACCCTCCAGGGTAGAGATACGCAGTATTTT.

The chain uses TRBV7-2 and TRBJ2-7; TRBD2 matches 16 bases. Trimming cost V 4 bases and J 2 bases; bases outside gene matches: 5. CDR1 and CDR2 (germline): SGHTA, FQGNSA. The CDR3 totals 17 residues. The CDR3 loop is CASSSQGTSGRAYEQYF. The DNA for the CDR3 is TGTGCCAGCAGCTCCCAGGGGACTAGCGGGAGGGCCTACGAGCAGTACTTC.

Many counts were recorded for this clonotype. The J gene is TRBJ2-1, the V gene TRBV28; 8 bases match TRBD2. The CDR3 length is 15 residues. V was clipped by 6 bases and J by 4 bases; unmatched bases: 8. The germline V gene has CDR1 MDHEN and CDR2 SYDVKM. The DNA for the CDR3 is TGTGCCAGCAGCTCCGCCGGGACTAGATACAATGAGCAGTTCTTC. This codes for CASSSAGTRYNEQFF.

The chain combines TRBV5-1 with TRBJ2-1; D might be TRBD1 (9 bases). The CDR3 contains 21 residues. Trimming stripped 4 bases from V and 6 bases from J, with 35 bases between. CDR1 and CDR2 from the germline V gene are SGHRS and YFSETQ. In DNA, the CDR3 is TGCGCCAGCAGCCCGGGCACAGGGGGCATTCGGAATAGCGGGGCGGGCAATGAGCAGTTCTTC. Protein product: CASSPGTGGIRNSGAGNEQFF. The full variable domain, with the rest looked up from reference TRBV5-1 and TRBJ2-1, is KAGVTQTPRYLIKTRGQQVTLSCSPISGHRSVSWYQQTPGQGLQFLFEYFSETQRNKGNFPGRFSGRQFSNSRSEMNVSTLELGDSALYLCASSPGTGGIRNSGAGNEQFFGPGTRLTVL.

This clonotype was counted ten times or more. This chain links TRBV11-2 with TRBJ2-3; 14 positions agree with TRBD2. CDR1 SGHAT and CDR2 FQNNGV come from the germline V gene. V dropped 5 bases and J dropped 2; count of bases not matched to a gene: 9. The CDR3 runs to 18 residues. This CDR3 is CASSATPGLAGVTDTQYF. The CDR3 DNA reads as TGTGCCAGCAGCGCTACCCCGGGACTAGCGGGAGTCACAGATACGCAGTATTTT.

This clonotype was counted at least ten times. The CDR3 bases are TGTGCCAGCAGCTTAACGGGGACGCTGGGCGAGCAGTACTTC. Its protein product is CASSLTGTLGEQYF. The J gene is TRBJ2-7, the V gene TRBV7-9, with D perhaps matching TRBD1 or TRBD2 (5 bases each). Deletions cut 2 bases from V and 6 bases from J, with 14 bases between. This CDR3 is built from 14 residues. In germline, CDR1 is SEHNR, CDR2 FQNEAQ (reference sequence).

This clonotype has just a few counts. CDR3 in amino acids: CSVEPYGANYGYTF. The CDR3 DNA follows: TGCAGCGTTGAACCCTACGGAGCTAACTATGGCTACACCTTC. The genes are TRBV29-1 and TRBJ1-2; no definite D call. From germline, CDR1 is SQVTM and CDR2 ANQGSEA. Trimming removed 2 bases at V and 0 bases at J, with 10 bases between. The CDR3 runs 14 residues.

The chain carries TRBV20-1 and TRBJ1-2; tentative D call: TRBD1 (6 bases). Trimming stripped 7 bases from V and 4 bases from J, with 10 bases between. Per the germline V gene, CDR1 is DFQATT and CDR2 is SNEGSKA (reference sequence). This CDR3 comprises 11 residues. The CDR3 coding sequence is TGCAGTGACGGGGGCGTCTATGGCTACACCTTC. Translation gives CSDGGVYGYTF.

This clonotype has more than one count but fewer than ten. This chain joins TRBV27 and TRBJ2-1; D might be TRBD2 (6 bases). Germline CDR1 reads MNHEY; CDR2 reads SMNVEV (reference sequence). V was trimmed by 6 bases and J by 1 base, leaving 13 bases between them. The CDR3 extends over 15 amino acids. CDR3 in amino acids: CASRGGARSYNEQFF. CDR3 nucleotide sequence: TGTGCCAGCAGGGGCGGGGCGCGGTCCTACAATGAGCAGTTCTTC.

This clonotype was detected ten times or more. This rearrangement joins TRBV5-1 to TRBJ2-2; D is possibly TRBD2 (6 bases). CDR1 and CDR2 from the germline V gene are SGHRS and YFSETQ. V was trimmed by 4 bases and J by 6 bases, leaving 16 bases between them. The CDR3 spans 15 residues. The CDR3 sequence: CASSPTGAGSGELFF. For the CDR3, the DNA is TGCGCCAGCAGCCCCACGGGAGCCGGCTCCGGGGAGCTGTTTTTT.

A note on this clonotype: A single base separates this from a much larger clone, so it may be a read error. The J gene is TRBJ2-1, the V gene TRBV20-1, with D possibly TRBD1 on 6 matching bases. CDR3 length equals 15 residues. The germline V gene encodes CDR1 DFQATT and CDR2 SNEGSKA (reference sequence). The CDR3 coding sequence is TGCAGTGCAAGAACTCTAGGGGGTTCCTACAGTGAGCAGTTCTTC. Translation: CSARTLGGSYSEQFF.

This clonotype showed up many times. V gene TRBV7-9 combines with J gene TRBJ1-1; 10 bases are shared with TRBD1. The CDR3 covers 15 residues. With V trimmed by 4 bases and J by 6 bases, 8 bases remained unmatched. CDR1 SEHNR and CDR2 FQNEAQ come from the germline V gene (reference sequence). CDR3 protein: CASSSDRGGNAEAFF. The CDR3 DNA sequence: TGTGCCAGCAGCTCGGACAGGGGGGGAAACGCTGAAGCTTTCTTT.

Ten or more counts support this clonotype. The gene calls are TRBV11-2 and TRBJ2-3, with D unresolved. There are 15 residues in the CDR3. The germline gives CDR1 SGHAT, CDR2 FQNNGV. V was cut by 3 bases and J by 1 base, with 11 bases left in between. CDR3 in DNA: TGTGCCAGCAGCTTTAGGGTGGATGGCACAGATACGCAGTATTTT. It codes for CASSFRVDGTDTQYF.